The sequence of this T cell receptor (beta chain) was determined in a study of blood T cells in healthy people across ages. Study in general: The capture of about one barcoded beta molecule per two T cells was achieved by template switching.

The CDR3 has 14 amino acids. The V and J ends lost 4 bases and 13 bases respectively, with 19 bases between them. CDR1 and CDR2 from the germline V gene are SEHNR and FQNEAQ (reference sequence). Study-wide points: Getting older went along with TCR beta diversity per million T cells dropping roughly linearly. Because donor CMV status was unknown, expanded clonotype changes were possibly confounded.

Combining a sample-barcoded 5' primer with a J-beta primer mix, a second PCR ran for roughly 6 to 12 cycles. A 12-random-nucleotide template-switch adaptor tagged each cDNA molecule. TCRdb fed the 5' RACE reads into MiXCR, producing one record per CDR3 protein. The sample includes 1,800,000 or so distinct CDR3 sequences, about 39% seen only once; the top ten take roughly 24%. For this clonotype: Its antigen is undetermined.

This chain connects TRBV7-9 to TRBJ1-4; D is uncertain. Sequences were obtained from blood. The receptor was derived from a human donor in good health. CDR3: CASSSLGPVSSLFF. The CDR3 nucleotides are TGTGCCAGCAGCTCTCTCGGACCCGTTAGTTCACTGTTTTTT.